The 2 T cell receptor beta chains below all came from one sample that was sequenced in a study of identical twins. TCRdb itself ran the 5' RACE reads through MiXCR, one entry per CDR3 protein. The sample records some 900,000 distinct CDR3 sequences, 9% to 15% being singletons. This same sample was also part of a study on yellow fever vaccine responses in identical twins.

Material: PBMCs. The receptors originated from a woman under 30 in good health.

This clonotype was counted at least ten times. This chain joins TRBV5-1 and TRBJ2-2, with D possibly matching TRBD2 (6 bases). Looked up from germline, CDR1 is SGHRS and CDR2 is YFSETQ. The ends were cut back, 6 bases at V and 2 bases at J, with 17 bases in the middle. The CDR3 runs to 16 residues. The DNA of the CDR3 is TGCGCCAGCACCTTTGAGGCGGGATATAACACCGGGGAGCTGTTTTTT. Amino acids: CASTFEAGYNTGELFF.

This clonotype was found many times. The chain joins TRBV12-3 or TRBV12-4 to TRBJ2-1; D uncertain. The CDR3 extends over 12 amino acids. V was clipped by 3 bases and J by 6 bases, with 6 bases between them. The CDR3 nucleotides read TGTGCCAGCAGTTTTTTGCTCAATGAGCAGTTCTTC. Translated: CASSFLLNEQFF.